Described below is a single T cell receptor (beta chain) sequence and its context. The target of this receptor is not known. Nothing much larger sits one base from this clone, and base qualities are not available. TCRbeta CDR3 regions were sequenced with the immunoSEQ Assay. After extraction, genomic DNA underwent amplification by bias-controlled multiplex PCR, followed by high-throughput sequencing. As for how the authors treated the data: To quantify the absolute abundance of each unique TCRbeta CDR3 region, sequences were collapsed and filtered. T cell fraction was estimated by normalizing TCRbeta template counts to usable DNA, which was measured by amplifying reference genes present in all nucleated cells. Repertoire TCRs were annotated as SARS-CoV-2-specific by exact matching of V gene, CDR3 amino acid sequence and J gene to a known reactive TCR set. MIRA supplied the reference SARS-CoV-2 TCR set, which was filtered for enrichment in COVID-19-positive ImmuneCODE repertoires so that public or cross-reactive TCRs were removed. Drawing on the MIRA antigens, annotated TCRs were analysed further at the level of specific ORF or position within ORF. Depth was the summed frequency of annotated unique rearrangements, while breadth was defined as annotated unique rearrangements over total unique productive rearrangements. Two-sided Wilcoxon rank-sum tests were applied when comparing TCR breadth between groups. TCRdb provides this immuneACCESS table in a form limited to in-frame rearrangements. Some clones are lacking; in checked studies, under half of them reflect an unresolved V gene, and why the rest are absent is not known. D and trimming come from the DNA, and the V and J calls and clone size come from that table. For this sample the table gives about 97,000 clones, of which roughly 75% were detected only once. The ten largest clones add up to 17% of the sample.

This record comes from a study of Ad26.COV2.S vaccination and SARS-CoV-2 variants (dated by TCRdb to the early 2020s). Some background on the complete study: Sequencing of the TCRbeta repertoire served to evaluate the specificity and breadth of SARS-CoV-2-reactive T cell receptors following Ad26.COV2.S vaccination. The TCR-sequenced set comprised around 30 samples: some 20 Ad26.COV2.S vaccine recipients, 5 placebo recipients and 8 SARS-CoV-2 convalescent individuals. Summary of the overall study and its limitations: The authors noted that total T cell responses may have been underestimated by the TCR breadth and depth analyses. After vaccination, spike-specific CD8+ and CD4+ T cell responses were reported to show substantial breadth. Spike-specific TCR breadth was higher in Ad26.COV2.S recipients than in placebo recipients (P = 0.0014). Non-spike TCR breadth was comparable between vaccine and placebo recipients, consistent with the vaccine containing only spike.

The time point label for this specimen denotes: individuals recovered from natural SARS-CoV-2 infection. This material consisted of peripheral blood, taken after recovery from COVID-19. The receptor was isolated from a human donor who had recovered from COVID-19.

The nucleotides are TGTGCCAGCAGCTTCACCGGGACAGGGCAAGAGACCCAGTACTTC. Its protein is CASSFTGTGQETQYF. The chain links TRBV7-3 with TRBJ2-5; 9 junctional bases match TRBD1. The germline V gene supplies CDR1 SGHTA and CDR2 FQGTGA. The CDR3 covers 15 residues, taking in both the cysteine and the phenylalanine. Only the CDR3 portion is preserved as DNA: 45 bases, with reading frame beginning at the first base. Germline trimming: 3 bases from V, 2 bases from J; junction bases outside gene matches: 4.